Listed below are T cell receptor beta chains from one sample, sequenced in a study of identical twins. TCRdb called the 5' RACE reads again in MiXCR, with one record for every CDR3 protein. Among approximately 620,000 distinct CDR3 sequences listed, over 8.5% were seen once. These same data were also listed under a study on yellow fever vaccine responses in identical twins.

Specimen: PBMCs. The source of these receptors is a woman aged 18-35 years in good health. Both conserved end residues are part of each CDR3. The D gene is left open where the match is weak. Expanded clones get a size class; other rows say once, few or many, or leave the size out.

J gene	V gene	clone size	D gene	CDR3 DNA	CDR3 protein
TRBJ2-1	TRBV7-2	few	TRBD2	TGTGCCAGCAGCCCCGGGACTAGCGCCCACAATGAGCAGTTCTTC	CASSPGTSAHNEQFF
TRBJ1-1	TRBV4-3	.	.	TGCGCCAGCAGCCTGGGCAGGAATGAAGCTTTCTTT	CASSLGRNEAFF
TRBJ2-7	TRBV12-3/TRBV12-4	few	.	TGTGCCAGCAGTTACGGGAGAATCGCCTACGAGCAGTACTTC	CASSYGRIAYEQYF
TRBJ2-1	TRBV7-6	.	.	TGTGCCAGCAGCTCTAGCGCCCCCTACAATGAGCAGTTCTTC	CASSSSAPYNEQFF
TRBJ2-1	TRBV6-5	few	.	TGTGCCAGCAGACTCGACGGGAGCTCCTACAATGAGCAGTTCTTC	CASRLDGSSYNEQFF
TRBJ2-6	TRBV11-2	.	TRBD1	TGTGCCAGCAGCAAGAGGTCACAGGGGGCGGTAGGGGCCAACGTCCTGACTTTC	CASSKRSQGAVGANVLTF
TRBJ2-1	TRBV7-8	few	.	TGTGCCAGCAGCCCAGGGCACGAGAGCTCCTACAATGAGCAGTTCTTC	CASSPGHESSYNEQFF
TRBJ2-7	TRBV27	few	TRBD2	TGTGCCAGCAGTTGGGGGAGCGGGGGTTACGAGCAGTACTTC	CASSWGSGGYEQYF
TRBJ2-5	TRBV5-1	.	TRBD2	TGCGCCAGCAGGAGGTCTAGCGGACCTCAAGAGACCCAGTACTTC	CASRRSSGPQETQYF
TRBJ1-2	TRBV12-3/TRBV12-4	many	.	TGTGCCAGCAGTTTAGCCGGGACAATTAACTATGGCTACACCTTC	CASSLAGTINYGYTF